The rows below give T cell receptor beta chains drawn from one sample of a study of blood T cell repertoires in COVID-19. This table comes from immunoSEQ multiplex PCR, and its TCRdb copy is limited to in-frame clones, with some not included. Counted here are more than 200,000 clones, roughly 87% occurring once; the ten biggest clones make up 3% to 3.5%. The sequenced material came from peripheral blood. The receptors stem from a man younger than 30 with active or convalescent COVID-19. Both conserved end residues are part of each CDR3. The D gene is left open where the match is weak.

j_gene: TRBJ1-4
d_gene: -
v_gene: TRBV9
CDR3aa: CASSEGQTRMIEKLFF
CDR3nt: TGTGCCAGCAGCGAGGGACAAACCCGGATGATTGAAAAACTGTTTTTT

j_gene: TRBJ1-6
d_gene: -
v_gene: TRBV27
CDR3aa: CASSLSVNSPLHF
CDR3nt: TGTGCCAGCAGTTTATCCGTAAATTCACCCCTCCACTTT

j_gene: TRBJ2-5
d_gene: TRBD2
v_gene: TRBV29-1
CDR3aa: CSVESAERGGETQYF
CDR3nt: TGCAGCGTTGAATCGGCCGAGCGGGGGGGAGAGACCCAGTACTTC

j_gene: TRBJ1-1
d_gene: TRBD1
v_gene: TRBV4-3
CDR3aa: CASSQERDRGLTEAFF
CDR3nt: TGCGCCAGCAGCCAAGAACGGGACAGGGGGCTCACTGAAGCTTTCTTT

j_gene: TRBJ2-2
d_gene: TRBD2
v_gene: TRBV9
CDR3aa: CASSSRTSGKNTGELFF
CDR3nt: TGTGCCAGCAGCTCCCGGACTAGCGGGAAGAACACCGGGGAGCTGTTTTTT

j_gene: TRBJ2-7
d_gene: TRBD2
v_gene: TRBV4-3
CDR3aa: CASSQSLGGRADEQYF
CDR3nt: TGCGCCAGCAGCCAGTCCCTCGGGGGGAGGGCCGACGAGCAGTACTTC

j_gene: TRBJ2-7
d_gene: TRBD1
v_gene: TRBV20-1
CDR3aa: CSASGRPGRDRTYEQYF
CDR3nt: TGCAGTGCTAGTGGCCGTCCGGGGCGGGACAGGACCTACGAGCAGTACTTC

j_gene: TRBJ2-2
d_gene: -
v_gene: TRBV6-5
CDR3aa: CASSYGPENTGELFF
CDR3nt: TGTGCCAGCAGTTACGGTCCAGAGAACACCGGGGAGCTGTTTTTT

j_gene: TRBJ2-1
d_gene: TRBD2
v_gene: TRBV7-9
CDR3aa: CASSTRTSGPSYNEQFF
CDR3nt: TGTGCCAGCAGCACAAGGACTAGCGGACCTTCCTACAATGAGCAGTTCTTC

j_gene: TRBJ1-1
d_gene: TRBD1
v_gene: TRBV6-1
CDR3aa: CASSEAWVLVVSGQKDTEAFF
CDR3nt: TGTGCCAGCAGTGAAGCATGGGTCTTGGTAGTATCGGGACAGAAGGACACTGAAGCTTTCTTT

j_gene: TRBJ2-7
d_gene: -
v_gene: TRBV11-2
CDR3aa: CASSGSAGAYEQYF
CDR3nt: TGTGCCAGCAGCGGATCGGCAGGGGCCTACGAGCAGTACTTC

j_gene: TRBJ2-7
d_gene: TRBD1
v_gene: TRBV23-1
CDR3aa: CATPIGTGGSYEQYF
CDR3nt: TGCGCCACCCCGATAGGGACAGGGGGATCCTACGAGCAGTACTTC

j_gene: TRBJ1-2
d_gene: -
v_gene: TRBV11-2
CDR3aa: CASSPQQVNYGYTF
CDR3nt: TGTGCCAGCAGCCCCCAACAGGTTAACTATGGCTACACCTTC

j_gene: TRBJ2-5
d_gene: -
v_gene: TRBV19
CDR3aa: CASSNRLVRETQYF
CDR3nt: TGTGCCAGTAGTAACCGACTAGTGAGGGAGACCCAGTACTTC

j_gene: TRBJ1-6
d_gene: -
v_gene: TRBV28
CDR3aa: CASSLTNIFVSALHF
CDR3nt: TGTGCCAGCAGTTTAACTAATATATTCGTGTCTGCCCTCCACTTT